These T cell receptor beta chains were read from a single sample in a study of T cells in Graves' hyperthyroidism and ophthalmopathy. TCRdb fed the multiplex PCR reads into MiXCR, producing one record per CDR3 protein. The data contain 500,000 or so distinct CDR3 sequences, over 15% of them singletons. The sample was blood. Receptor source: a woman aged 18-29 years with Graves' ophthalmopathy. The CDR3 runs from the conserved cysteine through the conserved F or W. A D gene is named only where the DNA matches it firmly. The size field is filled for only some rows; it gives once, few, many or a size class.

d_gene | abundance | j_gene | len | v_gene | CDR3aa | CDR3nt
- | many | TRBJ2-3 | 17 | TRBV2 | CASSEVSIGVSTDTQYF | TGTGCCAGCAGTGAAGTATCGATAGGGGTGAGCACAGATACGCAGTATTTT
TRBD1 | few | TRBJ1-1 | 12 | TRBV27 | CASRTRQGGAFF | TGTGCCAGCAGGACTCGGCAGGGGGGAGCTTTCTTT
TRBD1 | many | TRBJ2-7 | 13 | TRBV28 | CASSPGTGDEQYF | TGTGCCAGCAGCCCGGGGACAGGGGACGAGCAGTACTTC
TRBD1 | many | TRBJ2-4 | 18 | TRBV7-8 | CASSSPSGQTIAKNIQYF | TGTGCCAGCAGCTCCCCCTCGGGACAGACCATAGCCAAAAACATTCAGTACTTC
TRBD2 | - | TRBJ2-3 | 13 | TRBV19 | CASTGRVTDTQYF | TGTGCCAGTACGGGGAGGGTCACAGATACGCAGTATTTT
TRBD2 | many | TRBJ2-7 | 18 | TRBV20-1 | CSAREPMGSGRAPYEQYF | TGCAGTGCTAGGGAGCCAATGGGGAGCGGGAGGGCTCCTTACGAGCAGTACTTC
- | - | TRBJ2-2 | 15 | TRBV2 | CASSEYGRNTGELFF | TGTGCCAGCAGTGAGTACGGCAGGAACACCGGGGAGCTGTTTTTT
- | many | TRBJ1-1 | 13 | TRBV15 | CATSREWGSEAFF | TGTGCCACCAGCAGAGAATGGGGATCTGAAGCTTTCTTT
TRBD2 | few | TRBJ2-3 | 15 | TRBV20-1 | CSGLLAGVVTDTQYF | TGCAGTGGGCTACTAGCGGGAGTAGTCACAGATACGCAGTATTTT
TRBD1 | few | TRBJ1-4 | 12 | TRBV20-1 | CSADRANEKLFF | TGCAGTGCCGACAGGGCAAATGAAAAACTGTTTTTT
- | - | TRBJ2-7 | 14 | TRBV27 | CASSLRFLGYEQYF | TGTGCCAGCAGTTTACGGTTTCTGGGCTACGAGCAGTACTTC
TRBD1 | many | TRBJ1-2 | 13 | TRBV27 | CASSSTTGNGYTF | TGTGCCAGCAGTTCCACGACAGGGAATGGCTACACCTTC
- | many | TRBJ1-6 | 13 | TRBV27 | CASLPGGNSPLHF | TGTGCCAGCCTCCCTGGGGGTAATTCACCCCTCCACTTT
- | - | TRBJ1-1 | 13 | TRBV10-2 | CASTQDWATEAFF | TGCGCCAGCACTCAGGATTGGGCGACTGAAGCTTTCTTT
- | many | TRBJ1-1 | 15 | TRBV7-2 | CASSSDPRDVTEAFF | TGTGCCAGCAGCTCCGATCCAAGGGACGTTACTGAAGCTTTCTTT
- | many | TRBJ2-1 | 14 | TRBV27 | CPWKGARSYNEQFF | TGTCCCTGGAAGGGAGCTAGATCCTACAATGAGCAGTTCTTC
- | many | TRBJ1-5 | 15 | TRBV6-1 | CASSQYNGNNQPQHF | TGTGCCAGCAGCCAATACAATGGGAACAATCAGCCCCAGCATTTT
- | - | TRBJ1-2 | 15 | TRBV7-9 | CASSLEAVATYGYTF | TGTGCCAGCAGCTTGGAGGCCGTTGCGACCTATGGCTACACCTTC
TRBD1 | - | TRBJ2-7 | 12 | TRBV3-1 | CASSLGTGKQYF | TGTGCCAGCAGCCTCGGGACAGGGAAGCAGTACTTC
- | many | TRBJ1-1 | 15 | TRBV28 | CASSPPGELNTEAFF | TGTGCCAGCAGTCCTCCGGGAGAGTTGAACACTGAAGCTTTCTTT
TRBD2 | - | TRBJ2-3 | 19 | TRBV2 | CASSEDPGLAGGPADTQYF | TGTGCCAGCAGTGAAGACCCGGGACTAGCGGGAGGGCCCGCAGATACGCAGTATTTT
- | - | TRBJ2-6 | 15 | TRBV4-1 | CASSQWVSGANVLTF | TGCGCCAGCAGCCAGTGGGTCTCTGGGGCCAACGTCCTGACTTTC
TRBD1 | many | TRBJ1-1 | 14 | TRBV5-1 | CASSLTGDVTEAFF | TGCGCCAGCAGCTTGACAGGGGATGTCACTGAAGCTTTCTTT
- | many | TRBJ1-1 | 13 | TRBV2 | CASRGDIATEAFF | TGTGCCAGCAGAGGTGACATAGCCACTGAAGCTTTCTTT
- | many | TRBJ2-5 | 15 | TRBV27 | CASNLRGERGETQYF | TGTGCCAGCAACCTCAGGGGGGAACGGGGGGAGACCCAGTACTTC
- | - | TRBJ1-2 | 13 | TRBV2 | CASSVKGNYGYTF | TGTGCCAGCAGTGTTAAGGGGAACTATGGCTACACCTTC
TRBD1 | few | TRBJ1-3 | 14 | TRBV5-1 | CASSLGQGKDTIYF | TGCGCCAGCAGTCTGGGACAGGGGAAAGACACCATATATTTT
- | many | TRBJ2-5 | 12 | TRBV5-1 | CASSSNQETQYF | TGCGCCAGCAGCTCAAACCAAGAGACCCAGTACTTC
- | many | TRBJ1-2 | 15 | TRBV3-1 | CASSLRTVVNYGYTF | TGTGCCAGCAGCCTAAGGACAGTGGTTAACTATGGCTACACCTTC
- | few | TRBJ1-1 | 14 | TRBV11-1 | CASSLVSGYTEAFF | TGTGCCAGCAGCTTAGTCTCAGGGTACACTGAAGCTTTCTTT
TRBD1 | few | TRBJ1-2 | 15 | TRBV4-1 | CASSLSAQGEGDYTF | TGCGCCAGCAGCCTCTCAGCACAGGGGGAAGGCGACTACACCTTC
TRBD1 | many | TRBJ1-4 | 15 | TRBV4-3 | CASSQGTGRNEKLFF | TGCGCCAGCAGCCAAGGGACAGGGAGGAATGAAAAACTGTTTTTT
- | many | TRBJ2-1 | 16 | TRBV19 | CASSTLLGSSYNEQFF | TGTGCCAGTAGTACCTTACTAGGGAGCTCCTACAATGAGCAGTTCTTC
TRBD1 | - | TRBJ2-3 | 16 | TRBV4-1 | CASSQGDRGRPDTQYF | TGCGCCAGCAGCCAGGGAGACAGGGGGCGCCCAGATACGCAGTATTTT
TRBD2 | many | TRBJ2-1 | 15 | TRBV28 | CASILRGSSYNEQFF | TGTGCCAGCATCCTTCGCGGGAGCTCCTACAATGAGCAGTTCTTC
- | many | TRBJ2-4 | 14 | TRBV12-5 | CASGLVLGLSEQYF | TGTGCTAGTGGTTTGGTGTTGGGCCTTTCCGAACAGTACTTC
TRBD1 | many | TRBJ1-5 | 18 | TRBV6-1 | CASSDSIPQGLGNQPQHF | TGTGCCAGCAGTGACTCTATTCCACAGGGGCTTGGCAATCAGCCCCAGCATTTT
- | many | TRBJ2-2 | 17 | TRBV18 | CASSPRNRDLNTGELFF | TGTGCCAGCTCACCAAGAAACCGGGACCTTAACACCGGGGAGCTGTTTTTT
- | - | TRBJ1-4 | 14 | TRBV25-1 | CASMTHGRSEKLFF | TGTGCCAGCATGACCCACGGACGGTCGGAAAAACTGTTTTTT
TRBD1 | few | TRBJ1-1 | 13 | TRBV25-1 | CASLDRGFTEAFF | TGTGCCAGCCTGGACAGGGGGTTCACTGAAGCTTTCTTT
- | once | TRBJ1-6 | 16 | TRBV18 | CASSPSGRTLHPALHF | TGTGCCAGCTCACCGTCGGGCAGGACTTTACACCCAGCCCTCCACTTT